What follows are 21 T cell receptor beta chains derived from one specimen sequenced in a study of identical twins. Via MiXCR, TCRdb re-called the 5' RACE reads, giving one row per CDR3 protein. The data show roughly 1.6 million distinct CDR3 sequences, less than 40% seen once. Sequencing was done on a sample of cord blood. These receptors were taken from a newborn girl in good health.

The J gene is TRBJ1-6, the V gene TRBV6-5; the match to TRBD1 covers 8 bases. CDR3 length: 15 residues. CDR1 and CDR2 (germline): MNHEY, SVGAGI. Losses at the gene ends were 2 bases for V and 6 bases for J; bases not matched to a gene: 3. CDR3: CASSYRTGCNSPLHF. The CDR3 region has the DNA TGTGCCAGCAGTTACCGGACAGGGTGTAATTCACCCCTCCACTTT.

This chain links TRBV20-1 with TRBJ2-7; maybe TRBD1 (6 bases). The CDR3 is made up of 15 amino acids. Trimming removed 3 bases from V and 2 bases from J, with 17 bases in between. Germline-derived CDR1 and CDR2 are DFQATT and SNEGSKA (reference sequence). The CDR3 nucleotides are TGCAGTGCTAGGAGCGTGAGGGACAAACCCTACGAGCAGTACTTC. This sequence encodes CSARSVRDKPYEQYF.

J is TRBJ2-1 and V is TRBV28; D ambiguous. The CDR3 is made up of 15 amino acids. V lost 0 bases, J lost 4 bases, and 10 bases lay in between. From germline, CDR1 is MDHEN and CDR2 SYDVKM. The CDR3 loop reads CASSLWTHRYNEQFF. DNA for the CDR3: TGTGCCAGCAGTTTATGGACTCACCGTTACAATGAGCAGTTCTTC. Together with reference TRBV28 and TRBJ2-1, the CDR3 gives the full variable domain: DVKVTQSSRYLVKRTGEKVFLECVQDMDHENMFWYRQDPGLGLRLIYFSYDVKMKEKGDIPEGYSVSREKKERFSLILESASTNQTSMYLCASSLWTHRYNEQFFGPGTRLTVL.

The chain recombines TRBV6-2 or TRBV6-3 with TRBJ2-1, with D possibly TRBD2 on 5 matching bases. Germline-derived CDR1 and CDR2 are MNHEY and SVGEGT. The CDR3 spans 14 residues. V was pared by 2 bases and J by 6 bases, with 11 bases between. The chain's CDR3 is CASSYARTPNEQFF. CDR3 sequence (DNA): TGTGCCAGCAGTTACGCGAGGACTCCCAATGAGCAGTTCTTC.

The chain recombines TRBV7-2 with TRBJ1-2; possibly TRBD1 for D (5 bases). Trimming pared 5 bases from V and 4 bases from J, leaving 23 bases between. This CDR3 has 17 residues. Germline V CDR1 and CDR2: SGHTA, FQGNSA. DNA of the CDR3: TGTGCCAGCAGCCTGAACCGGGGGGGGTCCTCCCTCTATGGCTACACCTTC. It yields the protein CASSLNRGGSSLYGYTF.

The chain joins TRBV20-1 to TRBJ2-5; D call uncertain. V lost 5 bases to trimming and J lost 11 bases, with 24 bases between them. This CDR3 has 14 amino acids. Germline loops: CDR1 DFQATT, CDR2 SNEGSKA (reference sequence). The CDR3 protein is CSAETGSSYNEQYF. CDR3 in DNA: TGCAGTGCTGAGACCGGGTCTTCCTACAATGAGCAGTACTTC.

The CDR3 region has the DNA TGCAGTGCTATTAGGGGGGCTCAGCCCCAGCATTTT. This translates into CSAIRGAQPQHF. The chain has TRBV20-1 and TRBJ1-5; the D gene is possibly TRBD1 (6 bases). Germline V CDR1 and CDR2: DFQATT, SNEGSKA (reference sequence). V lost 4 bases, J lost 6 bases, and 10 bases lay in between. This CDR3 is built from 12 residues.

This clonotype has a handful of counts. This chain joins TRBV12-3 or TRBV12-4 and TRBJ2-7; no definite D call. V lost 3 bases and J lost 6, with 12 bases in between. The CDR3 contains 13 residues. The CDR3 coding sequence is TGTGCCAGCAGTTTTAACGACCTCGGCGAGCAGTACTTC. Protein: CASSFNDLGEQYF.

This sequence joins TRBV28 and TRBJ2-1, with 9 bases fitting TRBD2. Unmatched junction bases numbered 6, after V lost 4 bases and J lost 8 bases. The CDR3 consists of 14 residues. CDR1 and CDR2 from the germline V gene are MDHEN and SYDVKM. CDR3 in amino acids: CASSYSGSAHEQFF. For the CDR3, the DNA is TGTGCCAGCAGTTATAGCGGGAGTGCGCATGAGCAGTTCTTC.

The chain carries TRBV6-6 and TRBJ1-3; no reliable D call. V lost 2 bases and J lost 0, with 8 bases in between. CDR1 and CDR2 (germline): MNHNY, SVGAGI (reference sequence). The CDR3 is 15 residues long. The CDR3 sequence is CASSYELHSGNTIYF. The DNA of the CDR3 is TGTGCCAGCAGTTACGAGCTCCACTCTGGAAACACCATATATTTT.

CDR3 residues: CRPGQGATYEQYF. DNA of the CDR3: TGCAGACCCGGACAGGGGGCGACCTACGAGCAGTACTTC. J is TRBJ2-7 and V is TRBV20-1, with 11 bases matching TRBD1. Looked up from germline, CDR1 is DFQATT and CDR2 is SNEGSKA (reference sequence). This CDR3 contains 13 residues.

Only a few counts were recorded for this clonotype. In DNA form, the CDR3 reads TGTGCCACCAGCAGTGTCTGGGGGGACAAAAACATTCAGTACTTC. It codes for CATSSVWGDKNIQYF. The V call is TRBV15, the J call TRBJ2-4; possibly TRBD2 for D (6 bases). The CDR3 length is 15 residues. Germline lookup yields CDR1 LNHNV and CDR2 YYDKDF (reference sequence). V was pared by 3 bases and J by 3 bases, with 12 bases between.

This clonotype was found a few times. The chain employs TRBV6-4 and TRBJ2-1; TRBD1 matches 9 bases. From germline, CDR1 is MRHNA and CDR2 SNTAGT. This CDR3 contains 14 residues. V lost 1 base to trimming and J lost 7 bases; unmatched junction nucleotides: 2. In DNA form, the CDR3 reads TGTGCCAGCAGTGACTTACAGGGGGCTAATGAGCAGTTCTTC. Residues: CASSDLQGANEQFF.

The V and J genes are TRBV7-2 and TRBJ1-6, with a possible D match to TRBD1 (5 bases). V was pared by 5 bases and J by 7 bases, with 9 bases between. Germline V lookup: CDR1 SGHTA, CDR2 FQGNSA. CDR3 length: 13 residues. For the CDR3, the DNA is TGTGCCAGCAGCCGCCGGGACAATTCACCCCTCCACTTT. This gives the protein CASSRRDNSPLHF.

The J gene is TRBJ2-5, the V gene TRBV29-1, with D unclear. V lost 3 bases and J 11 bases, leaving 25 bases between the germline ends. The germline V gene has CDR1 SQVTM and CDR2 ANQGSEA. This CDR3 is built from 15 residues. Here the CDR3 DNA reads TGCAGCGTTGAGTTAGGCCCTAGGGCCTACAATGAGCAGTACTTC. This codes for CSVELGPRAYNEQYF.

V is TRBV7-8 and J is TRBJ2-3; tentative D call: TRBD1 (6 bases). Germline loops: CDR1 SGHVS, CDR2 FQNEAQ. V shed 0 bases and J shed 6 bases, with 19 bases lying between them. The CDR3 sequence is 17 residues long. CDR3 nucleotide sequence: TGTGCCAGCAGCTTAGCGTACAGAGGACAGAGAAGGGATACGCAGTATTTT. Translated, it gives CASSLAYRGQRRDTQYF.

The CDR3 region is CASSYEGDRAYTF. CDR3 bases: TGTGCCAGCAGTTACGAGGGTGACAGGGCCTACACCTTC. The rearrangement links TRBV6-5 to TRBJ1-2; 7 nucleotides agree with TRBD1. Germline-derived CDR1 and CDR2 are MNHEY and SVGAGI. The CDR3 is 13 amino acids. The J segment lost 10 bases and the V segment lost 2 bases, leaving 7 bases of the junction unmatched.

This chain links TRBV6-2 or TRBV6-3 with TRBJ2-1; the D is unclear. The ends were cut back, 7 bases at V and 7 bases at J, with 5 bases in the middle. CDR3 length: 10 amino acids. Germline CDR1 is MNHEY and CDR2 is SVGEGT. The CDR3 spells CASIWNEQFF. The DNA of the CDR3 is TGTGCCAGCATATGGAATGAGCAGTTCTTC.

The chain employs TRBV2 and TRBJ2-5, with no clear D. Between the trimmed V and J ends, which lost 8 bases and 0 bases, there was a span of 4 bases. CDR1 and CDR2 (germline): SNHLY, FYNNEI. The CDR3 is 11 residues long. CDR3 loop: CASPNQETQYF. The DNA of the CDR3 is TGTGCCAGCCCGAACCAAGAGACCCAGTACTTC.

The gene calls are TRBV24-1 and TRBJ2-1, with 14 bases that match TRBD2. Germline loops: CDR1 KGHDR, CDR2 SFDVKD. V was clipped by 5 bases and J by 4 bases; unmatched bases: 12. This CDR3 comprises 19 residues. The CDR3 sequence is CATSASAGTSGGQYNEQFF. CDR3 sequence (DNA): TGTGCCACCAGTGCATCGGCCGGGACTAGCGGGGGCCAATACAATGAGCAGTTCTTC.

This clonotype was picked up a small number of times. V usage is TRBV5-1 and J usage is TRBJ2-4; 8 positions agree with TRBD2. CDR3 length equals 16 residues. With V trimmed by 4 bases and J by 0 bases, 6 bases remained unmatched. In germline, CDR1 is SGHRS, CDR2 YFSETQ. Here the CDR3 reads CASSPVLAGAKNIQYF. The CDR3 DNA sequence: TGCGCCAGCAGCCCGGTGCTAGCGGGAGCCAAAAACATTCAGTACTTC.